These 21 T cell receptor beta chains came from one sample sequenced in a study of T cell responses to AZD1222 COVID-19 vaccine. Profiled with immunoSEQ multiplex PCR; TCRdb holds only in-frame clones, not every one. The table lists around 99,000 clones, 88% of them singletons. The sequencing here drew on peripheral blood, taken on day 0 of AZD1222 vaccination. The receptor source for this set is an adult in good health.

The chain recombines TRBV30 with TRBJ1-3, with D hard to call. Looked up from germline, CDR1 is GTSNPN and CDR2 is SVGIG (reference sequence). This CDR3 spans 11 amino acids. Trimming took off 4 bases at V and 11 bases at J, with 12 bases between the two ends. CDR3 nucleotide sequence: TGTGCCTGGAAGGCCGTCAGCTCCATATATTTT. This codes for CAWKAVSSIYF.

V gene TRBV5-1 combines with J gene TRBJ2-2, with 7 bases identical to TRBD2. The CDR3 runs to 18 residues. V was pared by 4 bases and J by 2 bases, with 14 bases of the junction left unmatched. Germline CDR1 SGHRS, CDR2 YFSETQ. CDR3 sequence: CASSRGVAAGPNTGELFF. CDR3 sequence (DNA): TGCGCCAGCAGCCGGGGGGTTGCTGCGGGTCCAAACACCGGGGAGCTGTTTTTT.

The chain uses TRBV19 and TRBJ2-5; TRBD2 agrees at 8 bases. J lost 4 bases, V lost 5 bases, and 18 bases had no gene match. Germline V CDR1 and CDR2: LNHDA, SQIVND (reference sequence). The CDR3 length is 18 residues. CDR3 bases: TGTGCCAGTAGTCCCTTCCGGCGAGGAGCGGGAGTGGGAGAGACCCAGTACTTC. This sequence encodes CASSPFRRGAGVGETQYF.

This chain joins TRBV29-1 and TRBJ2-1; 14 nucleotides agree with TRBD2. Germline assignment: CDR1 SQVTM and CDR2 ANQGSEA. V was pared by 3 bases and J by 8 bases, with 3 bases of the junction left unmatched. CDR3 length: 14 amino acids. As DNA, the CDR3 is TGCAGCGTTGATCGGACTAGCGGGGGGTATGAGCAGTTCTTC. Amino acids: CSVDRTSGGYEQFF.

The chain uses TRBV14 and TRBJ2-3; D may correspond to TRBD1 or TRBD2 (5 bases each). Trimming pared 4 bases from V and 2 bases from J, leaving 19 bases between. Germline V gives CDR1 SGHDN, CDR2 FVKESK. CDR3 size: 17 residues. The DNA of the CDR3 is TGTGCCAGCAGCCCAATGTGGGGGATTACACACACAGATACGCAGTATTTT. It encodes CASSPMWGITHTDTQYF.

CDR3 coding DNA: TGTGCCAGCAGCCAAAAGACAGGGGGCACTGGAAACACCATATATTTT. As protein: CASSQKTGGTGNTIYF. The rearrangement joins TRBV3-1 (or the pseudogene TRBV3-2) to TRBJ1-3; the match to TRBD1 covers 10 bases. The germline V gene has CDR1 LGHDT and CDR2 YNNKEL (reference sequence). The CDR3 is 16 amino acids. The ends lost 2 bases at V and 2 bases at J; junction bases unmatched: 3.

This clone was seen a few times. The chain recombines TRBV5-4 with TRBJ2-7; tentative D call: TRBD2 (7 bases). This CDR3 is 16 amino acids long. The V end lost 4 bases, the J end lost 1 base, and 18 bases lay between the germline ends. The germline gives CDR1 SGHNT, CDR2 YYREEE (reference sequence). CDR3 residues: CASSRPEGRGSYEQYF. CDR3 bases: TGTGCCAGCAGCCGACCCGAGGGGAGGGGGTCCTACGAGCAGTACTTC.

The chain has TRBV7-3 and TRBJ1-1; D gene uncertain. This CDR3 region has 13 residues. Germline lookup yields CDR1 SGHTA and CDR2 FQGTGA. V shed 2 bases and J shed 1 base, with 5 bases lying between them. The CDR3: CASSLLRNTEAFF. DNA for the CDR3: TGTGCCAGCAGCTTACTCCGGAACACTGAAGCTTTCTTT.

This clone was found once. The CDR3 coding sequence is TGTGCCAGCAGCTTAGGGGCAGGGGATCAGCCCCAGCATTTT. Translating it yields CASSLGAGDQPQHF. This chain connects TRBV7-8 to TRBJ1-5, with D possibly matching TRBD1 (6 bases). Germline loops: CDR1 SGHVS, CDR2 FQNEAQ. This CDR3 is 14 amino acids long. The V and J ends lost 1 base and 5 bases respectively, with 9 bases between them.

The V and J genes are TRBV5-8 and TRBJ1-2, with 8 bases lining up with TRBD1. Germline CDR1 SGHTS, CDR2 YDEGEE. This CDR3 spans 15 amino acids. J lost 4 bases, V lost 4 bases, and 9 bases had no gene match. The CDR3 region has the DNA TGTGCCAGCAGCCACCAGACAGGGGTGGGCTATGGCTACACCTTC. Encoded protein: CASSHQTGVGYGYTF.

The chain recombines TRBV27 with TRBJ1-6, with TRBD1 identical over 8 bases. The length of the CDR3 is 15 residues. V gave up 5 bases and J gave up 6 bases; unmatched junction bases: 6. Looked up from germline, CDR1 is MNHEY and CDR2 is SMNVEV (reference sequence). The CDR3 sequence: CASSKGTGGNSPLHF. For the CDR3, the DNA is TGTGCCAGCAGTAAAGGCACAGGGGGTAATTCACCCCTCCACTTT.

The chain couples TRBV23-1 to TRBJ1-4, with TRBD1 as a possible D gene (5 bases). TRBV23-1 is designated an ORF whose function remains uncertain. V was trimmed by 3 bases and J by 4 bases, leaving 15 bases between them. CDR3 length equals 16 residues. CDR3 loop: CASSHPGKGVNEKLFF. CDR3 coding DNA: TGCGCCAGCAGTCACCCCGGGAAAGGGGTTAATGAAAAACTGTTTTTT.

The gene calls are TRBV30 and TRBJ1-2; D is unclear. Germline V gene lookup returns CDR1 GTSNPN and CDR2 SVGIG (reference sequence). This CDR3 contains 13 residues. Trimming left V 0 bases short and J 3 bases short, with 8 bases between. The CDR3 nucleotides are TGTGCCTGGAGTGTACTGGTCTACTATGGCTACACCTTC. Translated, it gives CAWSVLVYYGYTF. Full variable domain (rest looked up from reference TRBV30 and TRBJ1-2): SQTIHQWPATLVQPVGSPLSLECTVEGTSNPNLYWYRQAAGRGLQLLFYSVGIGQISSEVPQNLSASRPQDRQFILSSKKLLLSDSGFYLCAWSVLVYYGYTFGSGTRLTVV.

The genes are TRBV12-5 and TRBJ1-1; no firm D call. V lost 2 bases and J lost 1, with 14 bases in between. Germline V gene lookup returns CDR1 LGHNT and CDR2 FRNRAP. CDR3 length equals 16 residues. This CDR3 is CASGLYRVVGNTEAFF. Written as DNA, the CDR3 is TGTGCTAGTGGTTTGTACCGGGTTGTAGGGAACACTGAAGCTTTCTTT.

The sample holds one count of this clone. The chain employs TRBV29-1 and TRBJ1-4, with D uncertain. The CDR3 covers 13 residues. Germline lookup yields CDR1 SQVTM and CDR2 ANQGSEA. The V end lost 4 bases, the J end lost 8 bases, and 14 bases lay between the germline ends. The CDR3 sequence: CSVVIGPGEKLFF. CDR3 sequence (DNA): TGCAGCGTTGTTATCGGGCCGGGGGAAAAACTGTTTTTT. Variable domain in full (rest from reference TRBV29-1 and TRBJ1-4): SAVISQKPSRDICQRGTSLTIQCQVDSQVTMMFWYRQQPGQSLTLIATANQGSEATYESGFVIDKFPISRPNLTFSTLTVSNMSPEDSSIYLCSVVIGPGEKLFFGSGTQLSVL.

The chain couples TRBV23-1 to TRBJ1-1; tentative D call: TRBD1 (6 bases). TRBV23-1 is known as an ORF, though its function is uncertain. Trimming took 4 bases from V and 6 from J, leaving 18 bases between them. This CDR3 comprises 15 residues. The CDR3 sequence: CASSRDAQGRAEAFF. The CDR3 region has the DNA TGCGCCAGCAGTCGAGACGCACAGGGAAGGGCTGAAGCTTTCTTT.

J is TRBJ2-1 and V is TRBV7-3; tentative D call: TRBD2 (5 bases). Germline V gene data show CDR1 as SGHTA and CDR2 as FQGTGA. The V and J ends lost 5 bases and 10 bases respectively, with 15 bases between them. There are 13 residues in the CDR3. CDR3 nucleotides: TGTGCCAGCAGCCCCCGTCTAGGAGGCGAGCAGTTCTTC. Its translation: CASSPRLGGEQFF. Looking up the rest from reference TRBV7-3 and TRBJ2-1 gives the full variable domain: GAGVSQTPSNKVTEKGKYVELRCDPISGHTALYWYRQSLGQGPEFLIYFQGTGAADDSGLPNDRFFAVRPEGSVSTLKIQRTERGDSAVYLCASSPRLGGEQFFGPGTRLTVL.

The CDR3: CASSLAGSGEYF. CDR3 sequence (DNA): TGCGCCAGCAGCTTGGCCGGCTCCGGAGAGTACTTC. The chain is built from TRBV5-1 and TRBJ2-5; D unclear. The CDR3 is made up of 12 amino acids. The V gene's germline CDR1 is SGHRS and CDR2 YFSETQ. V was shortened by 0 bases and J by 12 bases, with 12 bases between the two germline ends.

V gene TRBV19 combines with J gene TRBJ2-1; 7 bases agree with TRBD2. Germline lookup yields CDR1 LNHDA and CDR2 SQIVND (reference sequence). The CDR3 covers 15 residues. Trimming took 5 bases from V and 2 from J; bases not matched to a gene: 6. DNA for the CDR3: TGTGCCAGTAGTTCTACTAGCGTGACCTACAATGAGCAGTTCTTC. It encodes CASSSTSVTYNEQFF.

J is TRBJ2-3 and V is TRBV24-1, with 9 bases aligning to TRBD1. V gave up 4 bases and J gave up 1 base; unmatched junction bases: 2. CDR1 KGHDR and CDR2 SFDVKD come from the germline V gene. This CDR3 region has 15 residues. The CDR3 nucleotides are TGTGCCACCAGTGAGGGGGACAGGGGCACAGATACGCAGTATTTT. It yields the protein CATSEGDRGTDTQYF.

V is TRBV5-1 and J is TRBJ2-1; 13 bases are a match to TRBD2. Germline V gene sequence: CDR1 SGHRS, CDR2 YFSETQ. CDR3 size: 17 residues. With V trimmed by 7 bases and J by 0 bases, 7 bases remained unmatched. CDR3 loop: CASGPLAGGGSYNEQFF. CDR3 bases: TGCGCCAGCGGCCCACTAGCGGGAGGGGGCTCCTACAATGAGCAGTTCTTC. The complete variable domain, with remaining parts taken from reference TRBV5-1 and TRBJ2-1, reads KAGVTQTPRYLIKTRGQQVTLSCSPISGHRSVSWYQQTPGQGLQFLFEYFSETQRNKGNFPGRFSGRQFSNSRSEMNVSTLELGDSALYLCASGPLAGGGSYNEQFFGPGTRLTVL.